Listed here are 10 T cell receptor beta chains from one sample, sequenced in a study of T cell responses to AZD1222 COVID-19 vaccine. The assay was immunoSEQ multiplex PCR, and TCRdb's table has in-frame clones only and misses some. The sample contains about 150,000 clones, 90% of which appear only once. The specimen comprised peripheral blood, sampled on day 0 of AZD1222 vaccination. These receptors all stem from an adult in good health.

Details on this clone: Other DNA sequences of this sample code for an identical CDR3. This chain uses TRBV11-3 with TRBJ1-1, with D perhaps matching TRBD1 (5 bases). The V gene's germline CDR1 is SGHNT and CDR2 YENEEA. The CDR3 length is 13 residues. V lost 1 base and J 4 bases, leaving 7 bases between the germline ends. Here the CDR3 reads CASSLGQGTEAFF. CDR3 sequence (DNA): TGTGCCAGCAGCTTAGGTCAGGGCACTGAAGCTTTCTTT.

The rearrangement uses TRBV11-2 and TRBJ1-5; unclear D gene. V was shortened by 6 bases and J by 3 bases, with 9 bases between the two germline ends. CDR3 length: 13 residues. Germline CDR1 SGHAT, CDR2 FQNNGV. For the CDR3, the DNA is TGTGCCAGCAGTCCAGGCTTCAATCAGCCCCAGCATTTT. The encoded protein is CASSPGFNQPQHF.

The chain links TRBV7-8 to TRBJ2-1, with 9 bases aligning to TRBD1. Per the germline V gene, CDR1 is SGHVS and CDR2 is FQNEAQ. Trimming removed 2 bases from V and 5 bases from J; junction bases left unmatched: 4. There are 15 residues in the CDR3. CDR3 coding DNA: TGTGCCAGCAGCTTAAGGACAGGGGTCAACAATGAGCAGTTCTTC. Protein sequence: CASSLRTGVNNEQFF.

The V and J genes are TRBV29-1 and TRBJ2-1; the match to TRBD2 covers 13 bases. The V segment lost 3 bases and the J segment 6 bases; nucleotides outside the gene matches: 5. Germline assignment: CDR1 SQVTM and CDR2 ANQGSEA. This CDR3 has 15 amino acids. CDR3 loop: CSVDGTSGNVNEQFF. The CDR3 DNA reads as TGCAGCGTTGACGGGACTAGCGGGAATGTCAATGAGCAGTTCTTC.

This rearrangement joins TRBV6-5 to TRBJ1-6, with D unresolved. The CDR3 consists of 13 residues. The V gene's germline CDR1 is MNHEY and CDR2 SVGAGI. With 9 bases removed from V and 9 bases from J, the gap between germline ends came to 15 bases. The CDR3, as DNA: TGTGCCAGTAGGATACGTCTTAGTTCACCCCTCCACTTT. Its translation is CASRIRLSSPLHF.

The chain links TRBV7-2 to TRBJ2-2; 10 nucleotides match TRBD2. CDR3 length equals 17 residues. Germline CDR1 reads SGHTA; CDR2 reads FQGNSA. Losses at the gene ends were 2 bases for V and 4 bases for J; bases not matched to a gene: 7. The CDR3 is CASSLLSGGHGTGELFF. Here the CDR3 DNA reads TGTGCCAGCAGCTTACTTAGCGGGGGGCATGGCACCGGGGAGCTGTTTTTT.

The CDR3 spells CASSVGQDGYTF. The CDR3 nucleotides are TGTGCCAGCAGCGTCGGACAGGATGGCTACACCTTC. This chain uses TRBV7-9 with TRBJ1-2; 7 nucleotides align to TRBD1. V lost 5 bases, J lost 6 bases, and 3 bases stayed unmatched. The germline CDR1 and CDR2 sequences are SEHNR and FQNEAQ (reference sequence). There are 12 residues in the CDR3. The full variable domain, its missing parts supplied by reference TRBV7-9 and TRBJ1-2, is DTGVSQNPRHKITKRGQNVTFRCDPISEHNRLYWYRQTLGQGPEFLTYFQNEAQLEKSRLLSDRFSAERPKGSFSTLEIQRTEQGDSAMYLCASSVGQDGYTFGSGTRLTVV.

This chain connects TRBV6-2 or TRBV6-3 to TRBJ1-6; 7 positions agree with TRBD1. The CDR3 consists of 14 residues. Germline V gene lookup returns CDR1 MNHEY and CDR2 SVGEGT. V was pared by 4 bases and J by 6 bases, with 3 bases of the junction left unmatched. The CDR3 here is CASSWDSLNSPLHF. For the CDR3, the DNA is TGTGCCAGCAGTTGGGACAGCCTTAATTCACCCCTCCACTTT.

The gene calls are TRBV7-2 and TRBJ2-5; TRBD2 aligns across 7 bases. The ends lost 5 bases at V and 7 bases at J; junction bases unmatched: 10. The V gene's germline CDR1 is SGHTA and CDR2 FQGNSA. The CDR3 totals 14 residues. CDR3 protein: CASSASGGEATQYF. Here the CDR3 DNA reads TGTGCCAGCAGCGCTAGCGGAGGGGAGGCGACCCAGTACTTC.

The chain couples TRBV5-1 to TRBJ1-6; D may be TRBD1 (5 bases). This CDR3 spans 17 amino acids. Trimming stripped 0 bases from V and 10 bases from J, with 20 bases between. Germline CDR1 and CDR2: SGHRS and YFSETQ. The CDR3 is CASSLGGGRDIYSPLHF. DNA for the CDR3: TGCGCCAGCAGCTTGGGGGGCGGTAGGGATATTTACTCACCCCTCCACTTT.